The source of this T cell receptor beta chain is a study of molecular identifiers for immune sequencing clone quantification. Germline V gene lookup returns CDR1 SQVTM and CDR2 ANQGSEA. The CDR3 loop spans 18 amino acids. The trim removed 3 bases at V and 0 bases at J, leaving 10 bases unmatched. TCRdb reanalysed the PCR reads using MiXCR and keeps one entry per CDR3 protein. The data show 600,000 to 650,000 distinct CDR3 sequences, roughly 21% seen once. This receptor was identified in a human donor in good health. Some libraries in this study had Jurkat cell RNA spiked in. The chain uses TRBV29-1 and TRBJ2-1; 11 nucleotides match TRBD2. Sequencing was performed on naive CD8+ T cells from blood, with Jurkat cell RNA spiked in. Subset of the sample: FACS-sorted CD8+CD4-CCR7+CD45RA+ naive T cells. Here the CDR3 DNA reads TGCAGCGTTGAGGAACCCCGACTAGCGGGACACTCCTACAATGAGCAGTTCTTC. It is translated as CSVEEPRLAGHSYNEQFF.